This TCR beta chain was retrieved from a study of long-term antiretroviral therapy in people with HIV. Study-level information: Collection dates of the earliest samples fall about a decade before the 2015 immediate-ART recommendation. Study conclusions and caveats: An increase in diversity followed ART, yet levels stayed below transplant donor controls. ART adherence, viral resistance and therapy changes were not recorded.

A word on this clone: Its antigen is not identified.

Researchers report immunoSEQ v3.0 was run at survey level. A per-sample goal of roughly 40,000-50,000 T-cell genomes was targeted by sequencing. The assay was immunoSEQ multiplex PCR, and TCRdb's table has in-frame clones only and misses some. The table records about 14,000 clones, about 79% of them present only once. Per germline, CDR1 SGHNT and CDR2 YYREEE (reference sequence). CDR3 size: 15 residues. Germline trimming cut 3 bases from V and 8 bases from J; bases unmatched to any gene: 11. Sequences were derived from unsorted PBMCs, sampled 0.4 years after starting antiretroviral therapy. The J gene is TRBJ1-2, the V gene TRBV5-4; 9 nucleotides agree with TRBD1. The receptor was isolated from a man in his thirties or forties with HIV. The CDR3 region is CASSSLQGQGMGYTF. In DNA, the CDR3 is TGTGCCAGCAGCTCCCTCCAGGGACAGGGAATGGGCTACACCTTC.